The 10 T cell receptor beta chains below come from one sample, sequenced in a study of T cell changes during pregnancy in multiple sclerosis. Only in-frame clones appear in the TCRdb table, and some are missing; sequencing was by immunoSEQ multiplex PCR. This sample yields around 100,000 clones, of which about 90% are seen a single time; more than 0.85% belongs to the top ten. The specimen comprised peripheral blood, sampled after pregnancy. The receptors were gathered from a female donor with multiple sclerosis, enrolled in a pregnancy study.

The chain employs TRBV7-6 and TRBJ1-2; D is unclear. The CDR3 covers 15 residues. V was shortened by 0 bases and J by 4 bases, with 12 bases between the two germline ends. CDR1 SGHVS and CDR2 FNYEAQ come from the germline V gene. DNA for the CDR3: TGTGCCAGCAGCTTAGCGCGCGAGGCCCTCTATGGCTACACCTTC. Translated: CASSLAREALYGYTF.

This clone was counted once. The chain's CDR3 is CASSPRAGKSQPQHF. CDR3 bases: TGCGCCAGCAGCCCCCGGGCCGGGAAGAGTCAGCCCCAGCATTTT. J is TRBJ1-5 and V is TRBV4-3; D unresolved. The V gene's germline CDR1 is LGHNA and CDR2 YSLEER. With 4 bases removed from V and 6 bases from J, the gap between germline ends came to 16 bases. The CDR3 extends over 15 amino acids.

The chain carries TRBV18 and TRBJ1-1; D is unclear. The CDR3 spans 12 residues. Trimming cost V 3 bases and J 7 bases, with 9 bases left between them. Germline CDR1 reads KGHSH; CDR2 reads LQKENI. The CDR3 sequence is CASSPYRSEAFF. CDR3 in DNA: TGTGCCAGCTCACCCTATAGGAGTGAAGCTTTCTTT.

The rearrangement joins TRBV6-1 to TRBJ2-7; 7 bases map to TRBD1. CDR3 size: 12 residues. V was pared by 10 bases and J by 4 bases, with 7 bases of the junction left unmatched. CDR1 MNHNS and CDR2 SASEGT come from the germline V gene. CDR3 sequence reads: CAILTGKYEQYF. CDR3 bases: TGTGCCATCCTGACAGGGAAGTACGAGCAGTACTTC.

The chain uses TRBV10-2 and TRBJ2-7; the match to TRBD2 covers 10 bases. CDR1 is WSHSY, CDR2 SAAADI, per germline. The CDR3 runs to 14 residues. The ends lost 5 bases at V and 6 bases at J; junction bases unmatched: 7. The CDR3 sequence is CASSHSGGRPEQYF. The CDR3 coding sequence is TGCGCCAGCAGTCATAGCGGGGGGCGGCCCGAGCAGTACTTC.

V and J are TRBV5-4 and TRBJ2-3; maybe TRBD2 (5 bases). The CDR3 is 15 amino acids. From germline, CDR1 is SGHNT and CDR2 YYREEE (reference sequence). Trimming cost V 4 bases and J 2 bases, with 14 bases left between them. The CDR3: CASSRAAGFTDTQYF. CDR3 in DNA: TGTGCCAGCAGCCGTGCTGCGGGTTTCACAGATACGCAGTATTTT.

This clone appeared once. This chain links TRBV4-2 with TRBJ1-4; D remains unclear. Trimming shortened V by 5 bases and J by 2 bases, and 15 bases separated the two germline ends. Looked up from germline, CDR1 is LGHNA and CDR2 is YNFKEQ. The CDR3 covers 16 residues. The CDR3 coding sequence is TGTGCCAGCAGCTTAACTGGAGGGTCGACTAATGAAAAACTGTTTTTT. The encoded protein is CASSLTGGSTNEKLFF.

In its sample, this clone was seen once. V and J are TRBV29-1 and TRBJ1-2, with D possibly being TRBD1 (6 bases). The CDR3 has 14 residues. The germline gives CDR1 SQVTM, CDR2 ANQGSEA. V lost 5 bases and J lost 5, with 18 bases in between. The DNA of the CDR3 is TGCAGCGTTCAATACAGGGAATCTCTATATGGCTACACCTTC. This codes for CSVQYRESLYGYTF.

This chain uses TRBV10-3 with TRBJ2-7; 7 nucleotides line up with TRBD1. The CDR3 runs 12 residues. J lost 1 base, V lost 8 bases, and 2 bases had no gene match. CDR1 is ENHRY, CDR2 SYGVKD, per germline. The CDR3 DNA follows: TGTGCCATCGCACAGGGGTCCTACGAGCAGTACTTC. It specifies CAIAQGSYEQYF.

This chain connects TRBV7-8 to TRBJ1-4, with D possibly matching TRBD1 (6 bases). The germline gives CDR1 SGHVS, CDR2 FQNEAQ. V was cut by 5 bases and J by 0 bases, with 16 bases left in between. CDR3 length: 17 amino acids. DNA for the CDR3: TGTGCCAGCAGCCCCCGGGGGGCCCTTGCAACTAATGAAAAACTGTTTTTT. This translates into CASSPRGALATNEKLFF.